This record looks at one TCR beta chain sequence and its context. The antigen is undetermined. This entry comes from a study of T cell repertoires in aging, cancer and after chemotherapy. Study information: Repeat sampling of healthy donors over several months to years showed clear clonal overlap. Roughly 9.3 million TCR reads made up the full dataset.

Peripheral blood genomic DNA, not sorted cells or RNA, was the template. A mixed TRB-A/B primer pool amplified rearranged TRB by multiplex touch-down PCR. TCRdb reprocessed the multiplex PCR reads with MiXCR, giving one entry per CDR3 protein. This repertoire shows more than 6,500 distinct CDR3 sequences, approximately 31% found once; its top ten account for more than 3%. Broader study findings: Untreated cancer patients had significantly lower blood TCR diversity than age-matched healthy donors.

This CDR3 is 19 amino acids long. Trimming stripped 6 bases from V and 2 bases from J, with 27 bases between. Per the germline V gene, CDR1 is MNHEY and CDR2 is SVGAGI. The chain uses TRBV6-5 and TRBJ2-3, with a possible D match to TRBD2 (5 bases). Sequenced: blood. The sequence was collected from a human donor in good health. DNA of the CDR3: TGTGCCAGCAGCCTGGCCCCTTCGGACTTAACCTTCCTCACAGATACGCAGTATTTT. It is translated as CASSLAPSDLTFLTDTQYF.